Here is one T cell receptor (beta chain) with its context. This record belongs to a study of blood T cell repertoires in COVID-19. Study information: The United States, Italy and Spain supplied acute and convalescent COVID-19 samples.

Libraries were prepared by immunoSEQ multiplex PCR; TCRdb keeps only in-frame clonotypes and omits some of them. The sample consists of a few hundred thousand clones, 85% of them appearing once. The germline V gene encodes CDR1 SGHRS and CDR2 YFSETQ. Trimming left V 0 bases short and J 7 bases short, with 8 bases between. The length of the CDR3 is 13 residues. The source of this sequence is a woman aged 18 to 35 with acute or convalescent COVID-19. Sequenced sample: peripheral blood. This chain joins TRBV5-1 and TRBJ1-5; D uncertain. CDR3 region: CASSLGLEQPQHF. CDR3 nucleotides: TGCGCCAGCAGCTTGGGATTGGAGCAGCCCCAGCATTTT. Based on the CDR3 plus reference TRBV5-1 and TRBJ1-5, the full variable domain is KAGVTQTPRYLIKTRGQQVTLSCSPISGHRSVSWYQQTPGQGLQFLFEYFSETQRNKGNFPGRFSGRQFSNSRSEMNVSTLELGDSALYLCASSLGLEQPQHFGDGTRLSIL.